Shown below are 5 T cell receptor beta chains from a single sample sequenced in a study of cytomegalovirus exposure and HLA in healthy donors. Using immunoSEQ multiplex PCR, the repertoire was profiled, and TCRdb retains in-frame clones only, with some absent. This table holds 73,000 or so clones, around 94% found once. Sequences were obtained from PBMCs. The source of these receptors is a woman aged 18-29 years in good health and CMV-seropositive.

The chain recombines TRBV6-5 with TRBJ1-2; D not certain. Germline CDR1 reads MNHEY; CDR2 reads SVGAGI. CDR3 length equals 11 residues. Trimming left V 8 bases short and J 4 bases short, with 8 bases between. In DNA, the CDR3 is TGTGCCAGCGGCTGGAGCTATGGCTACACCTTC. Translating gives CASGWSYGYTF.

The chain is built from TRBV2 and TRBJ2-5, with 7 bases identical to TRBD2. The CDR3 consists of 16 residues. Germline CDR1 SNHLY, CDR2 FYNNEI. Trimming removed 0 bases from V and 5 bases from J; junction bases left unmatched: 9. The CDR3 here is CASSEAFLAATETQYF. CDR3 in DNA: TGTGCCAGCAGTGAAGCATTCCTAGCGGCAACGGAGACCCAGTACTTC.

This chain joins TRBV7-9 and TRBJ1-3; no reliable D call. Between the trimmed V and J ends, which lost 5 bases and 0 bases, there was a span of 11 bases. The CDR3 consists of 15 residues. CDR1 SEHNR and CDR2 FQNEAQ come from the germline V gene (reference sequence). As DNA, the CDR3 is TGTGCCAGCAGCACCACCCGGGACTCTGGAAACACCATATATTTT. It encodes CASSTTRDSGNTIYF.

The chain carries TRBV19 and TRBJ2-5; 8 bases are shared with TRBD1. This CDR3 has 15 residues. The J segment lost 3 bases and the V segment lost 5 bases, leaving 8 bases of the junction unmatched. Germline V gives CDR1 LNHDA, CDR2 SQIVND (reference sequence). The CDR3 is CASSGGQGVKETQYF. The CDR3 DNA sequence: TGTGCCAGTAGTGGCGGACAGGGAGTAAAAGAGACCCAGTACTTC.

The V and J genes are TRBV19 and TRBJ2-7; 12 nucleotides align to TRBD2. CDR1 is LNHDA and CDR2 is SQIVND in the germline V gene (reference sequence). Trimming took 6 bases from V and 4 from J; bases not matched to a gene: 4. The CDR3 length is 14 residues. CDR3 nucleotide sequence: TGTGCCAGTAGGACTAGCGGGAGAAGTTACGAGCAGTACTTC. Translation: CASRTSGRSYEQYF.